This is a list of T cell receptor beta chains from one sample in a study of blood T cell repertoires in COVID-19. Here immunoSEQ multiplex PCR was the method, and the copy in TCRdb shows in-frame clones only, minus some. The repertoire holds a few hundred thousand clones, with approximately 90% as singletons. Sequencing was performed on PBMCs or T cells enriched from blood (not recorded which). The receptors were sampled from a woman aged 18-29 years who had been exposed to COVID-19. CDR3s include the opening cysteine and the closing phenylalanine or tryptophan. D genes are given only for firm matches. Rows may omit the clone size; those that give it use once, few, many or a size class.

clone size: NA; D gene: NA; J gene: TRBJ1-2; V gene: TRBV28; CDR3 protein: CASSLVGYGYTF; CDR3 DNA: TGTGCCAGCAGTTTAGTCGGCTATGGCTACACCTTC
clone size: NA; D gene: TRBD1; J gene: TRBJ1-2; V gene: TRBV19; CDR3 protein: CASSWDRGKEGYTF; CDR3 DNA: TGTGCCAGTAGTTGGGACAGGGGGAAAGAAGGCTACACCTTC
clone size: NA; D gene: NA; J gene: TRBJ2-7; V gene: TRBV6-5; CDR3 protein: CATKGQGGIPYEQYF; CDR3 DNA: TGTGCCACCAAAGGACAGGGAGGGATACCCTACGAGCAGTACTTC
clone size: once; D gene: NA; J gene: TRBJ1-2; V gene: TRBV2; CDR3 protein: CASSTGTNYGYTF; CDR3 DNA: TGTGCCAGCAGTACAGGGACTAACTATGGCTACACCTTC
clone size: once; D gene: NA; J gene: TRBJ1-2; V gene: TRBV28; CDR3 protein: CASSLRLASSFYGYTF; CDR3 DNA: TGTGCCAGCAGTTTACGATTAGCTAGCTCCTTCTATGGCTACACCTTC
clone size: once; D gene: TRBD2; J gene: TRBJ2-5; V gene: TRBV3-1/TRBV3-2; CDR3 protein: CASSQEWGREETQYF; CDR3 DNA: TGTGCCAGCAGCCAAGAGTGGGGGAGGGAAGAGACCCAGTACTTC
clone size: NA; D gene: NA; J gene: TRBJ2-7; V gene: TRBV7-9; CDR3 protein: CASSPNTMNEQYF; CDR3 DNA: TGTGCCAGCAGTCCAAATACTATGAACGAGCAGTACTTC
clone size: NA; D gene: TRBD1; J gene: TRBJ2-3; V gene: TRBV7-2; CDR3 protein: CASSLAGQTSTDTQYF; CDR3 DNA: TGTGCCAGCAGCTTAGCGGGACAGACCAGCACAGATACGCAGTATTTT
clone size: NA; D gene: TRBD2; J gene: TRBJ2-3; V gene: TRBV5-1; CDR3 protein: CASSAGGAAGGLGDTQYF; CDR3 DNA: TGCGCCAGCAGCGCTGGGGGAGCGGCGGGAGGGCTTGGAGATACGCAGTATTTT
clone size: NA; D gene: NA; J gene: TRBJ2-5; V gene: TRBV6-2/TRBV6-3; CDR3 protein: CASSYSSGRIEETQYF; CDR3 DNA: TGTGCCAGCAGTTACTCGTCCGGCAGGATCGAAGAGACCCAGTACTTC
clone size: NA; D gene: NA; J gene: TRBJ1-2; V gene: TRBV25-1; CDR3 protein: CASSEYGGSYTF; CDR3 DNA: TGTGCCAGCAGTGAATATGGAGGGAGCTACACCTTC
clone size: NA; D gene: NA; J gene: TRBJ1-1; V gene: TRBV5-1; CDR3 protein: CASSLELRGTEAFF; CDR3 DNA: TGCGCCAGCAGCTTGGAACTGCGCGGGACTGAAGCTTTCTTT
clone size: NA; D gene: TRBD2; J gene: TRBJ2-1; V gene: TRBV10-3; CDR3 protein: CAIMSSGGAGNEQFF; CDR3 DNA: TGTGCCATCATGAGTAGCGGGGGGGCAGGCAATGAGCAGTTCTTC
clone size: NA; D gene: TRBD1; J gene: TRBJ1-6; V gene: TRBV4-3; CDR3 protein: CASSGRDRSDSPLHF; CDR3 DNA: TGCGCCAGCAGCGGCCGGGACAGATCGGACTCACCCCTCCACTTT
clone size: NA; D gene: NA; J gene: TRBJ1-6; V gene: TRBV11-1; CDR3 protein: CASSLRATPNSPLHF; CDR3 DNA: TGTGCCAGCAGCTTGCGGGCCACGCCAAATTCACCCCTCCACTTT
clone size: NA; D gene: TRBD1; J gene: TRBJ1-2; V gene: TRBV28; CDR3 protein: CASSSGGTGPYGYTF; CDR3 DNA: TGTGCCAGCAGCTCTGGTGGGACAGGTCCCTATGGCTACACCTTC
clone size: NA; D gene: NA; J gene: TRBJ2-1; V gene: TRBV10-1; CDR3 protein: CASSEPGFQGRGVNEQFF; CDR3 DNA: TGCGCCAGCAGTGAGCCGGGGTTCCAGGGGAGGGGGGTAAATGAGCAGTTCTTC
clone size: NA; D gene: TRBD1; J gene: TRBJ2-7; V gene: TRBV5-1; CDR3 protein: CASSGWTGGPPTPYEQYF; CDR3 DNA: TGCGCCAGCAGCGGGTGGACAGGGGGCCCACCAACACCCTACGAGCAGTACTTC
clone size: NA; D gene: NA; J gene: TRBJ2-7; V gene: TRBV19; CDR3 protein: CASSRQSPPYEQYF; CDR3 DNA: TGTGCCAGTAGCCGACAGTCCCCTCCATACGAGCAGTACTTC
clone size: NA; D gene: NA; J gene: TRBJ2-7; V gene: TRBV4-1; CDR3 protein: CASSQVGLSEQYF; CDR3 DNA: TGCGCCAGCAGCCAAGTGGGGCTAAGCGAGCAGTACTTC
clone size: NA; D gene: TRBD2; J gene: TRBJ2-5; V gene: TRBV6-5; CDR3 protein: CASSLIAGWKTQYF; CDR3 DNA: TGTGCCAGCAGTTTAATAGCGGGGTGGAAGACCCAGTACTTC
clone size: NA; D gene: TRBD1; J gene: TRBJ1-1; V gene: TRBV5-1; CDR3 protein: CASSRTGEAFF; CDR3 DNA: TGCGCCAGCAGCCGGACAGGGGAAGCTTTCTTT
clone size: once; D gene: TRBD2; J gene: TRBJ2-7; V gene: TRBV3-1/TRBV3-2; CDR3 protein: CASSPLAGSSYEQYF; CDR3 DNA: TGTGCCAGCAGCCCCCTAGCGGGGTCCTCCTACGAGCAGTACTTC
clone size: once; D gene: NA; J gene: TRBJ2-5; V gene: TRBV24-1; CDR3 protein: CATSDFDSTETQYF; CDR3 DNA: TGTGCCACCAGTGATTTTGACAGCACAGAGACCCAGTACTTC
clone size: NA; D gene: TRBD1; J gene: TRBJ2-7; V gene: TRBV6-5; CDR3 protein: CATKDRGRSYEQYF; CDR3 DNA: TGTGCCACCAAGGACAGGGGGCGATCCTACGAGCAGTACTTC
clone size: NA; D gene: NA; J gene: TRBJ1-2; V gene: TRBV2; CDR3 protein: CASSEEGYAANYGYTF; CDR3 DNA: TGTGCCAGCAGTGAAGAGGGGTATGCGGCTAACTATGGCTACACCTTC
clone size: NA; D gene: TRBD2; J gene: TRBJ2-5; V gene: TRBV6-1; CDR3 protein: CAIKGLGETQYF; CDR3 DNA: TGTGCCATCAAGGGACTAGGGGAGACCCAGTACTTC
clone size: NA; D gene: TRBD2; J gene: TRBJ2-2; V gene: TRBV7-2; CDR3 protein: CASKASSGMTGELFF; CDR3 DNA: TGTGCCAGCAAAGCTTCTAGCGGGATGACCGGGGAGCTGTTTTTT
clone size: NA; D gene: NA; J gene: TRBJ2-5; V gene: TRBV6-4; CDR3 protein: CASSDSTSPPTRAETQYF; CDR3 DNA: TGTGCCAGCAGTGACTCGACGTCTCCACCTACTAGAGCTGAGACCCAGTACTTC
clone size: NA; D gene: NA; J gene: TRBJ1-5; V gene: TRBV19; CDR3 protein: CASSNGQIYSNQPQHF; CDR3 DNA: TGTGCCAGTAGTAATGGGCAGATTTATAGCAATCAGCCCCAGCATTTT
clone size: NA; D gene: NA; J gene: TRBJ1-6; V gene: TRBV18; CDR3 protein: CASSQSGVGSPLHF; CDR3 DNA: TGTGCCAGCTCCCAGTCAGGGGTAGGATCACCCCTCCACTTT
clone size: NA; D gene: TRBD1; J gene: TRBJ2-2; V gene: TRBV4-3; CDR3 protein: CASSQGRFGTANTGELFF; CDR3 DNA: TGCGCCAGCAGCCAAGGGAGGTTCGGGACAGCGAACACCGGGGAGCTGTTTTTT
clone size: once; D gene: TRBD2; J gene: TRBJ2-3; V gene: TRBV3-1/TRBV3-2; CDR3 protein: CASSLFWTSGRGSTDTQYF; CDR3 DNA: TGTGCCAGCAGCCTATTTTGGACTAGCGGGAGGGGGAGCACAGATACGCAGTATTTT
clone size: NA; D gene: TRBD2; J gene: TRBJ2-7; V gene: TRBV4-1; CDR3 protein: CASSQDRTSYEQYF; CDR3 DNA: TGCGCCAGCAGCCAAGATAGGACTAGCTACGAGCAGTACTTC
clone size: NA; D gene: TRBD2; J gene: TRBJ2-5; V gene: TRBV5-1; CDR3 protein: CASSTTSGQETQYF; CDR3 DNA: TGCGCCAGCAGCACTACTAGCGGGCAAGAGACCCAGTACTTC
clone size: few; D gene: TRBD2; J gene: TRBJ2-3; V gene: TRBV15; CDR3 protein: CATSTSGGAADTQYF; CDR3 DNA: TGTGCCACCAGCACAAGCGGGGGGGCCGCAGATACGCAGTATTTT
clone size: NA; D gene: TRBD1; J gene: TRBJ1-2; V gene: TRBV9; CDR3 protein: CASSDSDRGRHGYTF; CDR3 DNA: TGTGCCAGCAGCGACTCCGACAGGGGGAGGCATGGCTACACCTTC
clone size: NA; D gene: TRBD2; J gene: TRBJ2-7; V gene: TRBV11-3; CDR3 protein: CAIPSGGSWSYEQYF; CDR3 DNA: TGTGCCATTCCTTCGGGCGGGAGTTGGAGTTACGAGCAGTACTTC
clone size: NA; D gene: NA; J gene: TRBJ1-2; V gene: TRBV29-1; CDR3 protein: CSVEEDYYGYTF; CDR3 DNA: TGCAGCGTTGAAGAAGACTACTATGGCTACACCTTC
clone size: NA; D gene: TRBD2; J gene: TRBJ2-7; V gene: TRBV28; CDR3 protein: CASSFTSGGEYEQYF; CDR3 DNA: TGTGCCAGCAGCTTTACTAGCGGGGGGGAGTACGAGCAGTACTTC
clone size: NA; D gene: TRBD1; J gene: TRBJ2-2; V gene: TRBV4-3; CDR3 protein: CASSSRTGDTGELFF; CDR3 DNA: TGCGCCAGCAGCTCCCGGACAGGGGACACCGGGGAGCTGTTTTTT
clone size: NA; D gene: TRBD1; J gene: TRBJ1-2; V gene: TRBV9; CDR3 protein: CASSVGPDRAGNYGYTF; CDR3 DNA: TGTGCCAGCAGCGTAGGACCAGACAGGGCTGGGAACTATGGCTACACCTTC
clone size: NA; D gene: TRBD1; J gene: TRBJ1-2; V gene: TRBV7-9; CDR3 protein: CASSFWPTGDGYTF; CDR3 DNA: TGTGCCAGCAGCTTCTGGCCGACAGGGGATGGCTACACCTTC
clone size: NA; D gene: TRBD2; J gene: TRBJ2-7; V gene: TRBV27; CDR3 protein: CASSFRLAPYEQYF; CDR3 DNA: TGTGCCAGCAGTTTTAGACTAGCGCCTTACGAGCAGTACTTC
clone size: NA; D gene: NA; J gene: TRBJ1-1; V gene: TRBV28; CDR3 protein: CASSFQGQGTEAFF; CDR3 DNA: TGTGCCAGCAGTTTTCAGGGGCAGGGCACTGAAGCTTTCTTT
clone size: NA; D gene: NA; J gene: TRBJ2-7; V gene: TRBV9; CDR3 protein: CASSVGGTVYEQYF; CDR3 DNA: TGTGCCAGCAGCGTAGGAGGGACTGTCTACGAGCAGTACTTC
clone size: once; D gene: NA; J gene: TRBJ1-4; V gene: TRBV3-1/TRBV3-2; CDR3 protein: CASSHIYTTTNEKLFF; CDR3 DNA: TGTGCCAGCAGCCACATATACACTACAACTAATGAAAAACTGTTTTTT
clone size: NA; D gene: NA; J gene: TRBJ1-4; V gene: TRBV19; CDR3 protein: CASSPTGVGFEKLFF; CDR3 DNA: TGTGCCAGTAGTCCGACGGGGGTAGGCTTTGAAAAACTGTTTTTT
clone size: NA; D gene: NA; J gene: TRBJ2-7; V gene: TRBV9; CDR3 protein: CASSVGSAGSLYEQYF; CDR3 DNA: TGTGCCAGCAGCGTAGGCTCGGCAGGGTCCCTCTACGAGCAGTACTTC
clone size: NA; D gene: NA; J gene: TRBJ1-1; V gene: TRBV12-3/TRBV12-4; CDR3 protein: CASSLAGNTEAFF; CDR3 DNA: TGTGCCAGCAGTTTGGCGGGCAACACTGAAGCTTTCTTT
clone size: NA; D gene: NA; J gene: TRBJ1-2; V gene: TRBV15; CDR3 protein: CATSRDVGGLVEWNTF; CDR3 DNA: TGTGCCACCAGCAGAGATGTCGGGGGGCTAGTTGAGTGGAACACCTTC
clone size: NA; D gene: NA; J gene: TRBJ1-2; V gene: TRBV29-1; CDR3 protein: CSVYQGQSSRYTF; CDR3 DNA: TGCAGCGTTTATCAGGGGCAATCGAGTCGCTACACCTTC
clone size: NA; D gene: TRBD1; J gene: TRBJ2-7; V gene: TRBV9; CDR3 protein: CASSSLPGQGYEQYF; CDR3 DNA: TGTGCCAGCAGCTCTCTCCCGGGACAGGGCTACGAGCAGTACTTC
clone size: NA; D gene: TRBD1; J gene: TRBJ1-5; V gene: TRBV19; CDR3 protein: CASEYGRGINQPQHF; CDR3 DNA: TGTGCCAGTGAGTATGGCAGGGGGATAAATCAGCCCCAGCATTTT
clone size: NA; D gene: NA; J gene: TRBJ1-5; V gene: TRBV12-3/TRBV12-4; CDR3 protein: CAITGGVAQPQHF; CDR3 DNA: TGTGCCATCACCGGCGGGGTGGCTCAGCCCCAGCATTTT
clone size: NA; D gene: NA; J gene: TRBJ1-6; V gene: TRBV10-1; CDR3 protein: CAIPRRLPANSPLHF; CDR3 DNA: TGCGCCATTCCCCGGAGACTACCGGCAAATTCACCCCTCCACTTT
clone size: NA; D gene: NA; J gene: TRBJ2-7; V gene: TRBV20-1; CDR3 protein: CSASRGAAEQYF; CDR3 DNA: TGCAGTGCTAGTCGAGGTGCAGCCGAGCAGTACTTC
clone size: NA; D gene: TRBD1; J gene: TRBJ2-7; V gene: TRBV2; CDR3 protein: CASSDWTGARYYEQYF; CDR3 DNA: TGTGCCAGCAGTGATTGGACAGGGGCGCGGTACTACGAGCAGTACTTC
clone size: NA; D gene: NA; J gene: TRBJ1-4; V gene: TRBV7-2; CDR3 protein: CASSLASGGSTNEKLFF; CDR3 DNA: TGTGCCAGCAGCTTAGCGTCTGGAGGCTCAACTAATGAAAAACTGTTTTTT